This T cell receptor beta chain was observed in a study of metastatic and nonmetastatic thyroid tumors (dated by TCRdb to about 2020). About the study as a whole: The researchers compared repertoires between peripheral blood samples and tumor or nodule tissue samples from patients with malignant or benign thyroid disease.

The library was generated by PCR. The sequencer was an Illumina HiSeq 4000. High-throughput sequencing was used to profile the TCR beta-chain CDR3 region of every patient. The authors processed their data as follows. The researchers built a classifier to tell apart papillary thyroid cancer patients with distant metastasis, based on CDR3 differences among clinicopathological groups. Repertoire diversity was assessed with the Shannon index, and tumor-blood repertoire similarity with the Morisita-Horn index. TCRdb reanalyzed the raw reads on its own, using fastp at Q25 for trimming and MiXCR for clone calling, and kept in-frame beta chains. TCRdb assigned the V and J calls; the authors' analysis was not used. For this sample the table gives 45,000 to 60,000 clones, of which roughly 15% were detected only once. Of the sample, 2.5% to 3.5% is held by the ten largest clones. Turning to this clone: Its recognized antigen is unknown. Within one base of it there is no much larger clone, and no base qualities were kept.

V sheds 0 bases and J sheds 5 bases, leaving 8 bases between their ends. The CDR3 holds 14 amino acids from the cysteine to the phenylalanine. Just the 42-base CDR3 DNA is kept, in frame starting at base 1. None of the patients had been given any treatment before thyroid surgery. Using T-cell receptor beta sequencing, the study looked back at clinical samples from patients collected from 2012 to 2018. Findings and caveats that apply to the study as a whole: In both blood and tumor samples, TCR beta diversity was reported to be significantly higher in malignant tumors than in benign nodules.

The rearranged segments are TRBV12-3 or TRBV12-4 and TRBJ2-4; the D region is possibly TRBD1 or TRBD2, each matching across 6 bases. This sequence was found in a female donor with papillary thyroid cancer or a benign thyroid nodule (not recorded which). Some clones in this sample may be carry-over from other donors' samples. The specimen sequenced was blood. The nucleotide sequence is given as TGTGCCAGCAGTTTAGCGGGGGGCCAAAACATTCAGTACTTC. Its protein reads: CASSLAGGQNIQYF.